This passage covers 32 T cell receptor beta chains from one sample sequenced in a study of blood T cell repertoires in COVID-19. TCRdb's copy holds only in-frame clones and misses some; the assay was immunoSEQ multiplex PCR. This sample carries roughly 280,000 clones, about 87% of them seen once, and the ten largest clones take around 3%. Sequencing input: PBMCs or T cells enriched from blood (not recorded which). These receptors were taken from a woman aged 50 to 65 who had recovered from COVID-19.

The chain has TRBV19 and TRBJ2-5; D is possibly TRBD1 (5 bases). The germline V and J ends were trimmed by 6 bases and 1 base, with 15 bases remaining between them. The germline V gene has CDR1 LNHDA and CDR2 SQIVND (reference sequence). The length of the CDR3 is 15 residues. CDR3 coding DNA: TGTGCCAGTAGAAACAAACAGGCACCCCAAGAGACCCAGTACTTC. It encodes CASRNKQAPQETQYF.

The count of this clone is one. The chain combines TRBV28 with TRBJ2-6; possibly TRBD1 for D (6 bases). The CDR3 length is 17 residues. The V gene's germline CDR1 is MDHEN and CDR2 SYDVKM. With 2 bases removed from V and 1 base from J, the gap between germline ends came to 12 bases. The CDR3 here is CASSLRTALSGANVLTF. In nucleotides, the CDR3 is TGTGCCAGCAGTTTACGGACAGCACTTTCTGGGGCCAACGTCCTGACTTTC.

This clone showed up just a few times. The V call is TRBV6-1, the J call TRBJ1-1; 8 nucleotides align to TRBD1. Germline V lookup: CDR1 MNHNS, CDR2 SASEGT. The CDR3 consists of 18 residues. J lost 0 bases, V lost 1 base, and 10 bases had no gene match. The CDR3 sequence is CASSEVLGGQGLNTEAFF. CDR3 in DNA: TGTGCCAGCAGTGAAGTTCTTGGAGGACAGGGCTTGAACACTGAAGCTTTCTTT.

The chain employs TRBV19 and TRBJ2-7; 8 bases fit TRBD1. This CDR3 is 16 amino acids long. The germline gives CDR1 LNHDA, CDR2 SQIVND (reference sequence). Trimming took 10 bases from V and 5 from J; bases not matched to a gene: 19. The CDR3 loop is CAIVGSSRGRGHEQYF. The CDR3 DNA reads TGTGCCATCGTTGGCTCCAGTCGTGGCAGGGGGCACGAGCAGTACTTC.

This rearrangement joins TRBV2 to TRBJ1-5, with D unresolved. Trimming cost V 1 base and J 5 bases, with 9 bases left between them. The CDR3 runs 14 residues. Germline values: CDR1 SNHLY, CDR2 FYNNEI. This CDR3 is CASSEGNSHQPQHF. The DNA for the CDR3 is TGTGCCAGCAGTGAAGGTAACAGCCATCAGCCCCAGCATTTT.

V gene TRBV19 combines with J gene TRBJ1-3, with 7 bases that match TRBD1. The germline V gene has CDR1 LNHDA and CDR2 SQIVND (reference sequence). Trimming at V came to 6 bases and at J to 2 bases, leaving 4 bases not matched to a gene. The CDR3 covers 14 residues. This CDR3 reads CASRRGTAGNTIYF. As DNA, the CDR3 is TGTGCCAGTAGGAGGGGGACAGCTGGAAACACCATATATTTT.

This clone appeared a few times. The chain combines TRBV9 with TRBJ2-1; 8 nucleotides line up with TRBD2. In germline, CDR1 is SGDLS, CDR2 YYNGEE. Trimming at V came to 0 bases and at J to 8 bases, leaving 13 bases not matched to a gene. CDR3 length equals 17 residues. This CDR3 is CASSVATGTSYPDEQFF. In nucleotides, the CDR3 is TGTGCCAGCAGCGTAGCTACAGGGACTAGTTATCCCGATGAGCAGTTCTTC.

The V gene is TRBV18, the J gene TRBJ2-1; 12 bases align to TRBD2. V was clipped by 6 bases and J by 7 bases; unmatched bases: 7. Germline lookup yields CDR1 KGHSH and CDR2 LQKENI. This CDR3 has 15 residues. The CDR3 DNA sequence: TGTGCCAGCTCCCCTAGCGGGAGGGCCGAGAATGAGCAGTTCTTC. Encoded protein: CASSPSGRAENEQFF.

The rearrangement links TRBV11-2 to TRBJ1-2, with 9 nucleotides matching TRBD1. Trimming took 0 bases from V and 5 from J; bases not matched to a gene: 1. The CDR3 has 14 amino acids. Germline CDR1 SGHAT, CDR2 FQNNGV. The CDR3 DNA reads TGTGCCAGCAGCTTAGATGGACAGGGGTATGGCTACACCTTC. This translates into CASSLDGQGYGYTF.

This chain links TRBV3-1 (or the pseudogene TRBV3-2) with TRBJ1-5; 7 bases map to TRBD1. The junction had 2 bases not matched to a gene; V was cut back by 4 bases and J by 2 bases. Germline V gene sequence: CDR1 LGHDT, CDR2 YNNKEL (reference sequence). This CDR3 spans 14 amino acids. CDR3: CASSLRGGNQPQHF. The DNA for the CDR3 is TGTGCCAGCAGCCTCAGGGGGGGCAATCAGCCCCAGCATTTT.

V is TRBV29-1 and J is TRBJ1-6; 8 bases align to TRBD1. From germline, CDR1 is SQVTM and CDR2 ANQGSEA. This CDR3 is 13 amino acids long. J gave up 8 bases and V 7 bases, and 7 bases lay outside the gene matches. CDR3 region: CSGRTTGDSPLHF. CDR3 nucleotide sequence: TGCAGCGGCCGAACGACAGGGGATTCACCCCTCCACTTT. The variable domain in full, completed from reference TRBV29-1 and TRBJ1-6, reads SAVISQKPSRDICQRGTSLTIQCQVDSQVTMMFWYRQQPGQSLTLIATANQGSEATYESGFVIDKFPISRPNLTFSTLTVSNMSPEDSSIYLCSGRTTGDSPLHFGNGTRLTVT.

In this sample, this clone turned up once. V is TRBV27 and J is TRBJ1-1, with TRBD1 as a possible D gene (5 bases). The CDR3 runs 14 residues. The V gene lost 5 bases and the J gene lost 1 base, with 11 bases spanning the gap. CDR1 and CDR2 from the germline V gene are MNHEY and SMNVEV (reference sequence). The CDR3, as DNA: TGTGCCAGCAGTCATACAGGACAGAACACTGAAGCTTTCTTT. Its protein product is CASSHTGQNTEAFF.

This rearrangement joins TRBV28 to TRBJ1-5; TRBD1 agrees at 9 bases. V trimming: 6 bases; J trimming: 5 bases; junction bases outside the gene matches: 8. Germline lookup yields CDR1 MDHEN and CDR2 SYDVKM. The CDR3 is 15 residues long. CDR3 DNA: TGTGCCAGCAGCACCTGGGACAGGGTGGATCAGCCCCAGCATTTT. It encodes CASSTWDRVDQPQHF.

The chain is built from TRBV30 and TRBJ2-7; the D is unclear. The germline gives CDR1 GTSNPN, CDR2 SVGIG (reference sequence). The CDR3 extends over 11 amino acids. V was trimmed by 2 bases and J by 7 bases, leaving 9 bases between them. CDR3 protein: CAWSSGIEQYF. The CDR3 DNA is TGTGCCTGGAGTTCCGGTATAGAGCAGTACTTC.

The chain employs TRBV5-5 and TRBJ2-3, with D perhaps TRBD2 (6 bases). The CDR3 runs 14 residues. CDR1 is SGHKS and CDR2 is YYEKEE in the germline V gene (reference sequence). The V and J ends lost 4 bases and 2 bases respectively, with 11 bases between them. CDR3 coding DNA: TGTGCCAGCAGCCGTTCTAGCGACACAGATACGCAGTATTTT. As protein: CASSRSSDTDTQYF. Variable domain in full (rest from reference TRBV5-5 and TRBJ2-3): DAGVTQSPTHLIKTRGQQVTLRCSPISGHKSVSWYQQVLGQGPQFIFQYYEKEERGRGNFPDRFSARQFPNYSSELNVNALLLGDSALYLCASSRSSDTDTQYFGPGTRLTVL.

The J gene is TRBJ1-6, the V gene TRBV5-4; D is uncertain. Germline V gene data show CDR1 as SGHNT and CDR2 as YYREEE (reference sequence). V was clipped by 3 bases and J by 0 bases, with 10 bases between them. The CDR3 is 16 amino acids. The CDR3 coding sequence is TGTGCCAGCAGCTCTTCTCCCAGCTCCTATAATTCACCCCTCCACTTT. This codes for CASSSSPSSYNSPLHF.

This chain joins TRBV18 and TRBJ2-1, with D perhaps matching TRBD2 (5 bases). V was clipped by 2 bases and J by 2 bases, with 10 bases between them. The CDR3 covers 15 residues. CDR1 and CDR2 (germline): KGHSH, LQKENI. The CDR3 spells CASSPGRGPYNEQFF. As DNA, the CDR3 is TGTGCCAGCTCACCAGGCAGAGGGCCCTACAATGAGCAGTTCTTC. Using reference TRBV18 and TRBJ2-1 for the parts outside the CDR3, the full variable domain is NAGVMQNPRHLVRRRGQEARLRCSPMKGHSHVYWYRQLPEEGLKFMVYLQKENIIDESGMPKERFSAEFPKEGPSILRIQQVVRGDSAAYFCASSPGRGPYNEQFFGPGTRLTVL.

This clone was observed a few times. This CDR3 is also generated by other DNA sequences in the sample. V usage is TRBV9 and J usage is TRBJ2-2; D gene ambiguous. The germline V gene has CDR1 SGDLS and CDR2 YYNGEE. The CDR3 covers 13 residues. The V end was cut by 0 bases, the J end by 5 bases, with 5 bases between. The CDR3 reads CASSVVVTGELFF. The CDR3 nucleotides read TGTGCCAGCAGCGTAGTAGTTACCGGGGAGCTGTTTTTT.

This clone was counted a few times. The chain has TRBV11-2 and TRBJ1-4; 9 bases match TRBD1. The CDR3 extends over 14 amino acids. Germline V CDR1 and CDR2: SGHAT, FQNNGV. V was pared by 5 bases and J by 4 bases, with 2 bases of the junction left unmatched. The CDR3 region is CASSPTGGNEKLFF. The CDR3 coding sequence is TGTGCCAGCAGCCCGACAGGGGGTAATGAAAAACTGTTTTTT.

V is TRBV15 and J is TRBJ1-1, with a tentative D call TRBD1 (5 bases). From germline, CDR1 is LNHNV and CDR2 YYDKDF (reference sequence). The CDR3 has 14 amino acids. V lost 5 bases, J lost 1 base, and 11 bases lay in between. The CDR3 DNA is TGTGCCACCAGCGGGCGACAGAGGAACACTGAAGCTTTCTTT. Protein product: CATSGRQRNTEAFF.

The CDR3 DNA sequence: TGCGGGGGCGCGGGAGTCTCCTACAATGAGCAGTTCTTC. This translates into CGGAGVSYNEQFF. V is TRBV29-1 and J is TRBJ2-1, with D perhaps matching TRBD2 (7 bases). The CDR3 is made up of 13 amino acids. Germline CDR1 SQVTM, CDR2 ANQGSEA.

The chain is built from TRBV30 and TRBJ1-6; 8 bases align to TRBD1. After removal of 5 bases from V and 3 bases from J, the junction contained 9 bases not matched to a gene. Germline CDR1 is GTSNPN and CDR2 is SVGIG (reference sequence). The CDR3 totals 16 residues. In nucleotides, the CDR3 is TGTGCCTGGGAGTCTGGCGGGACAGGCTATAATTCACCCCTCCACTTT. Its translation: CAWESGGTGYNSPLHF.

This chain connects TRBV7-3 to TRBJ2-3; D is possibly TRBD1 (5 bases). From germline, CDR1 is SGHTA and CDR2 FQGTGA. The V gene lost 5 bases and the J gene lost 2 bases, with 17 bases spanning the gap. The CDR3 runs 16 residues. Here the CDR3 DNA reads TGTGCCAGCAGCCGGCTGGGGCAGGTTAACACAGATACGCAGTATTTT. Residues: CASSRLGQVNTDTQYF.

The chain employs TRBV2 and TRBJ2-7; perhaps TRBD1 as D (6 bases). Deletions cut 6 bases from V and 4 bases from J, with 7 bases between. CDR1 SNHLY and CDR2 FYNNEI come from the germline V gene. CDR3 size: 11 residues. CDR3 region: CASRGQYEQYF. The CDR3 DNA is TGTGCCAGCAGAGGACAGTACGAGCAGTACTTC.

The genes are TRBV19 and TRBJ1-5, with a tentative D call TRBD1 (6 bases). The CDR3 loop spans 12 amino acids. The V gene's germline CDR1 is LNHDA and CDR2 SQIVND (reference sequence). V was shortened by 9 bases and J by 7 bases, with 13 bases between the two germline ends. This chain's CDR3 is CASGGGGQPQHF. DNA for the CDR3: TGTGCCAGCGGGGGCGGGGGACAGCCCCAGCATTTT.

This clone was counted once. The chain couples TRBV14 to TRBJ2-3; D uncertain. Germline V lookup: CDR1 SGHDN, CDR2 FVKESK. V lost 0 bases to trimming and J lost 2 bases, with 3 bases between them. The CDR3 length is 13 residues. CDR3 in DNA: TGTGCCAGCAGCCAAGATCTCACAGATACGCAGTATTTT. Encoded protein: CASSQDLTDTQYF.

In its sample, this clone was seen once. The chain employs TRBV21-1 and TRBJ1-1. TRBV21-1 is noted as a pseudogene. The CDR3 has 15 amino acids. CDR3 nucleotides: TGTGCCAGCAGCAAACCGGAGGGAGGGGACACTGAAGCTTTCTTT. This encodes CASSKPEGGDTEAFF.

CDR3 loop: CASSIRDSPLHF. In nucleotides, the CDR3 is TGTGCCAGTAGTATTCGGGATTCACCCCTCCACTTT. V usage is TRBV19 and J usage is TRBJ1-6; no firm D call. Per germline, CDR1 LNHDA and CDR2 SQIVND (reference sequence). With 3 bases removed from V and 8 bases from J, the gap between germline ends came to 5 bases. The CDR3 has 12 amino acids.

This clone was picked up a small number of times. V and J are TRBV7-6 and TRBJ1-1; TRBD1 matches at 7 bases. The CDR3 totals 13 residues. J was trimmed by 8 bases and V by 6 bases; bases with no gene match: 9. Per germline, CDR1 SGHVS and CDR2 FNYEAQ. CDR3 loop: CASRGYGQAEAFF. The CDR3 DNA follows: TGTGCCAGCAGGGGGTATGGACAGGCAGAAGCTTTCTTT.

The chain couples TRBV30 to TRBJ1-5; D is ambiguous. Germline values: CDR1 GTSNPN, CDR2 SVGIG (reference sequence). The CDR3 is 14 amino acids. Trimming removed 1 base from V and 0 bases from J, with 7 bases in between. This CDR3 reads CAWSEDSSNQPQHF. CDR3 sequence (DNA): TGTGCCTGGAGTGAAGACTCTAGCAATCAGCCCCAGCATTTT. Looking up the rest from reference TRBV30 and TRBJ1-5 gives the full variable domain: SQTIHQWPATLVQPVGSPLSLECTVEGTSNPNLYWYRQAAGRGLQLLFYSVGIGQISSEVPQNLSASRPQDRQFILSSKKLLLSDSGFYLCAWSEDSSNQPQHFGDGTRLSIL.

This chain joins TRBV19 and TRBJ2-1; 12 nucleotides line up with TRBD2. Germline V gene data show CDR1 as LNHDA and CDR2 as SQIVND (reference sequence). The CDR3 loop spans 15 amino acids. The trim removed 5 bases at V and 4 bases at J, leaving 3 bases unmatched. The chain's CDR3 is CASSRTSGTYNEQFF. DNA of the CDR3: TGTGCCAGTAGTCGGACTAGCGGGACTTACAATGAGCAGTTCTTC.

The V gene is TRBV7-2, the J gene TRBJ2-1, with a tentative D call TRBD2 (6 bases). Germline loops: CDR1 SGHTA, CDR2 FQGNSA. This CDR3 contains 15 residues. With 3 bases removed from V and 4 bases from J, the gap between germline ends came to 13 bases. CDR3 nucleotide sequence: TGTGCCAGCAGCTTTGGTTCTAGCGCGTACAATGAGCAGTTCTTC. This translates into CASSFGSSAYNEQFF.